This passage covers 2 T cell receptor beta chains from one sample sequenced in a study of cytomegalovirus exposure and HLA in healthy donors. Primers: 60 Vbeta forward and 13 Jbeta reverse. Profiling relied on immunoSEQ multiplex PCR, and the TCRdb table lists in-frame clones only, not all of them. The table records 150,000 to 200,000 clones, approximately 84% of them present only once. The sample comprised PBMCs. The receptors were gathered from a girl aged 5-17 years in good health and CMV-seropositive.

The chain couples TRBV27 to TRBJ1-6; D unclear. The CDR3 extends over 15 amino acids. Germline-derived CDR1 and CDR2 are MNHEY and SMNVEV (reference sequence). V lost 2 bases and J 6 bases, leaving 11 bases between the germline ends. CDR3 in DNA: TGTGCCAGCAGTTTAAAACCGGCGGGTAATTCACCCCTCCACTTT. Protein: CASSLKPAGNSPLHF.

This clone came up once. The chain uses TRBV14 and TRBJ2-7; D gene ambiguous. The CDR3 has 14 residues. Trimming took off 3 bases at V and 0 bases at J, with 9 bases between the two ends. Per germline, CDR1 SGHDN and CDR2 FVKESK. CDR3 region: CASSHLTSSYEQYF. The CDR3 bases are TGTGCCAGCAGCCACCTTACGAGCTCCTACGAGCAGTACTTC.